Listed here is a single T cell receptor (beta chain). Its antigen is unidentified. The sample belongs to a study of T-cell memory formation after mild COVID-19. Using its own MiXCR run on the 5' RACE reads, TCRdb lists one record per CDR3 protein. The sample shows 300,000 to 400,000 distinct CDR3 sequences, approximately 12% of them seen only once. This CDR3 has 15 amino acids. Trimming took 5 bases from V and 1 from J, leaving 13 bases between them. Overall study results and limits: Mainly CM and EM harbored the contracting CD4+ clones; mainly EMRA harbored the CD8+ ones.

This TCR was sampled from a man in his late teens or twenties who had mild COVID-19 (a few samples of this study predate the infection). Cell type and time point are not known. The specimen was PBMCs or a T cell subset sorted from them (not recorded which). V and J are TRBV12-3 or TRBV12-4 and TRBJ2-3, with D perhaps matching TRBD1 or TRBD2 (5 bases each). The CDR3 region has the DNA TGTGCCAGCAGTCCTCAGGTGGGGGGCACAGATACGCAGTATTTT. It encodes CASSPQVGGTDTQYF.